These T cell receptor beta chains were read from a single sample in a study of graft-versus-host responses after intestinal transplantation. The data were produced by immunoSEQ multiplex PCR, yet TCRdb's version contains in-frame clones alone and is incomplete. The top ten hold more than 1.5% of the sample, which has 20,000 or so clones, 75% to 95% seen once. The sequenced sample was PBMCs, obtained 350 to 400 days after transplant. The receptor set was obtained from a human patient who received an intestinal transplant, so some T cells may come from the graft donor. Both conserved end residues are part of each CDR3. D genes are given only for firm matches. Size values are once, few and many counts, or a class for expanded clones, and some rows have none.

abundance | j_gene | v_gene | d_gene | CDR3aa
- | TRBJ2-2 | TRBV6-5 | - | CASSEISATGELFF
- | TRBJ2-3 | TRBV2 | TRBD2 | CASSGGAGGPTDTQYF
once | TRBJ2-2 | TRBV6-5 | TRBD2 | CASSYEGRVAGELFF
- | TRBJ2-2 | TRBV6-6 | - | CASSYIIGTTGELFF
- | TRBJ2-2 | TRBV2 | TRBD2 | CASSRASGSGGELFF
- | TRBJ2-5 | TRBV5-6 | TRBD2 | CASSLRTSGGLQETQYF
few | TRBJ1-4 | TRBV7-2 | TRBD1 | CASSLGAGGNEKLFF
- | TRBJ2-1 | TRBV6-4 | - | CASSQRSNNEQFF
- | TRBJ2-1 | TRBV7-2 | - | CASSLGTSSYNEQFF
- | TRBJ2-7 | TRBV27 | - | CASSSSGGGEQYF
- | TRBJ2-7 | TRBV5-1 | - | CASSLGESERYF
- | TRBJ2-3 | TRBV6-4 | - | CASSDSLASTDTQYF
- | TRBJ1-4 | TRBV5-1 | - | CASSTWGGRDEKLFF
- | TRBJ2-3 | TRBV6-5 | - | CASSFGASDTQYF
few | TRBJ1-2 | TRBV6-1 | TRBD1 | CASSEGTGGLYGYTF
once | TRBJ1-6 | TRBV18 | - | CASSPPDLNSPLHF
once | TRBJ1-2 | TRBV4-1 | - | CASSLLPGQGGGYTF
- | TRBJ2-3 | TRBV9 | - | CASSVFTDTQYF
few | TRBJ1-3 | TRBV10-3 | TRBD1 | CAISEGQGVYSGNTIYF
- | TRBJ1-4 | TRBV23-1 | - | CASSQSSEQGGEKLFF
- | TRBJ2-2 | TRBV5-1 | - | CASSLAGGDTGELFF
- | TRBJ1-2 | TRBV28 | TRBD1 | CASSPPDRLNGYTF
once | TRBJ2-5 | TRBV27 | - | CASSLSGADMETQYF
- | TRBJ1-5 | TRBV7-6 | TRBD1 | CASSLGQGLNQPQHF
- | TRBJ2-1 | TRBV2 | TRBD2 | CASSEVGVSGGYNEQFF
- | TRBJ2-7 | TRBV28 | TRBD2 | CASSRTSGTSYEQYF
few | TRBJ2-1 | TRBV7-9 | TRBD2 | CASSSLSGRGNEQFF
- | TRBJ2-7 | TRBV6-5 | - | CASSRPGKAEQYF
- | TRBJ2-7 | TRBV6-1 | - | CASRLEHSSYEQYF
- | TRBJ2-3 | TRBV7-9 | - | CASSAPPWSLTDTQYF
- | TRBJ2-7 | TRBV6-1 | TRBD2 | CASSERAGEGREQYF
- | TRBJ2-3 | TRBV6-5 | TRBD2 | CASSARLAGADTQYF
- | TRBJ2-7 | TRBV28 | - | CASSLRFGSYEQYF
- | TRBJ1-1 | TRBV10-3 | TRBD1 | CAISATGGVTEAFF
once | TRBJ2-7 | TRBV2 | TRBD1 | CASSAFRGPSYEQYF
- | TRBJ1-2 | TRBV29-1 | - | CSVGEGNYGYTF
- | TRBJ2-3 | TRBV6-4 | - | CASSYGELGGTDTQYF
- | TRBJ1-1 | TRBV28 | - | CASSFGEIQGNTEAFF
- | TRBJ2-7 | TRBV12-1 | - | CASSFRTSGSAYEQYF
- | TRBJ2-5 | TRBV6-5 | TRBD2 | CASSRTSGQETQYF
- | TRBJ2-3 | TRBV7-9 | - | CASSLEHYTDTQYF
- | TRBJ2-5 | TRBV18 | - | CASSRKAGQETQYF
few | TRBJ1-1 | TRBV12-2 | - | CASRLVPGQGDMNTEAFF
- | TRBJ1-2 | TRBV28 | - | CASSSIRSFYGYTF
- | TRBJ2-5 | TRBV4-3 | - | CASSQEETQYF
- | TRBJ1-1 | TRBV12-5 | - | CASGLKPNGEAFF
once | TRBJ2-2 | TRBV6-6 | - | CASSLLGGELFF
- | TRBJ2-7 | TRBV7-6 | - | CASSFPTPYEQYF
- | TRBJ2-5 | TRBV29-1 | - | CSAPVKGAQETQYF
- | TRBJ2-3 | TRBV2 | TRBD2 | CARTGTSGRGSTDTQYF
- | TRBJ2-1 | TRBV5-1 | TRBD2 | CASSFPGLEAEQFF
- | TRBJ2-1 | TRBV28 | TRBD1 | CASSLRDRIYNEQFF
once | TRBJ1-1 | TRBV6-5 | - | CASSYSQGGRTEAFF